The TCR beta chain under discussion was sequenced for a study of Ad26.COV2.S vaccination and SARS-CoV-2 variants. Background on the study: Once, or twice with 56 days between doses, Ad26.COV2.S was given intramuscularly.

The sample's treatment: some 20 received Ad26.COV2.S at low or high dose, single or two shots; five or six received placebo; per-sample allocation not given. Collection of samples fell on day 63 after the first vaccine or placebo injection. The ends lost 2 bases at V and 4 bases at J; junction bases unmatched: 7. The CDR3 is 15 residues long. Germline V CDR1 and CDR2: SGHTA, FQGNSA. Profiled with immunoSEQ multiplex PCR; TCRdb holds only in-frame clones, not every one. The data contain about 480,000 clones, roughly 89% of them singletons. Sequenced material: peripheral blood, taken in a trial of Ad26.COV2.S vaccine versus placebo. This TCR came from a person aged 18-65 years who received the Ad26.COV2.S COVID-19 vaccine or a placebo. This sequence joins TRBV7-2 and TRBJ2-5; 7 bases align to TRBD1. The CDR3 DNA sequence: TGTGCCAGCAGCTTAAGGGGGCTAGACGGAGAGACCCAGTACTTC. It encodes CASSLRGLDGETQYF.